This T cell receptor (beta chain) stems from a study of cytomegalovirus exposure and HLA in healthy donors. CDR1 is SNHLY, CDR2 FYNNEI, per germline. V lost 5 bases, J lost 8 bases, and 11 bases stayed unmatched. The CDR3 runs to 15 residues. This clone was found many times. Its antigen is unidentified. Libraries were prepared by immunoSEQ multiplex PCR; TCRdb keeps only in-frame clonotypes and omits some of them. Altogether more than 250,000 clones are present, about nine tenths being singletons, with the ten largest covering 0.65% to 0.85%. Findings of the study overall: Clusters of TCRs from the first cohort tended to co-occur in the roughly 120 validation repertoires (as a later analysis found). Overall, roughly 150 TCR beta chains were annotated as cytomegalovirus-associated.

The receptor's source is a woman aged 18-29 years in good health and CMV-seronegative. Sequenced: PBMCs. V usage is TRBV2 and J usage is TRBJ1-2, with 10 nucleotides matching TRBD1. The chain's CDR3 is CASSRETGGVSGYTF. CDR3 in DNA: TGTGCCAGCAGTCGAGAGACAGGGGGCGTCTCGGGCTACACCTTC.